Each of the 4 T cell receptor beta chains below was sequenced from the same sample in a study of somatic mutations in cytotoxic T cells in rheumatoid arthritis. This table comes from immunoSEQ multiplex PCR, and its TCRdb copy is limited to in-frame clones, with some not included. The sample shows about 15,000 clones, roughly 77% of them seen only once. Sample: CD8+ T cells sorted from blood. The source of these receptors is an adult with rheumatoid arthritis.

The rearrangement links TRBV13 to TRBJ1-3, with TRBD1 as a possible D gene (5 bases). CDR1 PRHDT and CDR2 FYEKMQ come from the germline V gene (reference sequence). V lost 5 bases to trimming and J lost 4 bases, with 15 bases between them. The CDR3 loop spans 15 amino acids. The CDR3 region is CASSRDLGAGNTIYF. The CDR3 DNA reads as TGTGCCAGCAGCAGGGACCTTGGGGCAGGAAACACCATATATTTT.

The CDR3 region has the DNA TGTGCCTGGAGTGAACCCAGGGGTAACAATCAGCCCCAGCATTTT. Its protein is CAWSEPRGNNQPQHF. This chain joins TRBV30 and TRBJ1-5; D may be TRBD1 (6 bases). Trimming left V 1 base short and J 3 bases short, with 13 bases between. This CDR3 is built from 15 residues. CDR1 is GTSNPN and CDR2 is SVGIG in the germline V gene (reference sequence).

The chain couples TRBV10-2 to TRBJ2-1, with 7 positions matching TRBD2. Germline V gives CDR1 WSHSY, CDR2 SAAADI. J lost 9 bases, V lost 6 bases, and 11 bases had no gene match. CDR3 length: 14 residues. The CDR3 protein is CASRSGSAGFEQFF. Here the CDR3 DNA reads TGCGCCAGCAGGAGCGGATCAGCGGGGTTTGAGCAGTTCTTC.

The chain is built from TRBV27 and TRBJ1-4, with D perhaps matching TRBD1 (6 bases). Germline V CDR1 and CDR2: MNHEY, SMNVEV (reference sequence). V was cut by 0 bases and J by 8 bases, with 10 bases left in between. The CDR3 runs 14 residues. The CDR3 protein is CASSLSGAPEKLFF. CDR3 coding DNA: TGTGCCAGCAGTTTATCGGGGGCTCCCGAAAAACTGTTTTTT.